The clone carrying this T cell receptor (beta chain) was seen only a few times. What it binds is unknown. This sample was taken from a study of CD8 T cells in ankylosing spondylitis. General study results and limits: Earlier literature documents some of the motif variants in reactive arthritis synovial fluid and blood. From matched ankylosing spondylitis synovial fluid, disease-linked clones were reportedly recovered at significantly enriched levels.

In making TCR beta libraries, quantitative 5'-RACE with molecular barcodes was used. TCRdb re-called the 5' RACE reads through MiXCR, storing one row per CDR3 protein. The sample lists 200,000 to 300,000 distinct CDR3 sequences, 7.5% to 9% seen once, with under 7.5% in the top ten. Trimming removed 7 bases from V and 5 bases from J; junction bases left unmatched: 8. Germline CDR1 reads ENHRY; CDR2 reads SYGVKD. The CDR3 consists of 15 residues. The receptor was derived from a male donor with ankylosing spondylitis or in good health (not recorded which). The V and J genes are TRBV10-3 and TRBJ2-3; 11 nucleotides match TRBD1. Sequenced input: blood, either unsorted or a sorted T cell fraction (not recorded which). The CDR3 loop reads CAIMGRTGGGDTQYF. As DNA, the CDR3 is TGTGCCATCATGGGGAGGACAGGGGGCGGAGATACGCAGTATTTT.